These T cell receptor beta chains were read from a single sample in a study of blood T cell repertoires in COVID-19. Profiling relied on immunoSEQ multiplex PCR, and the TCRdb table lists in-frame clones only, not all of them. The repertoire holds about 380,000 clones, with over 75% as singletons. Sequences were obtained from PBMCs or T cells enriched from blood (not recorded which). The receptor set was obtained from a young man who had recovered from COVID-19. Each CDR3 is given with its conserved first and last residue. D genes are given only for firm matches. Clone size is not always given. Where it is, it says once, few, many or a class for expanded clones.

V gene	D gene	J gene	clone size	CDR3 protein	CDR3 DNA
TRBV9	.	TRBJ2-7	.	CASSVGSGRTYEQYF	TGTGCCAGCAGCGTAGGGTCAGGAAGAACCTACGAGCAGTACTTC
TRBV10-1	.	TRBJ2-6	.	CASSPQLPWESGANVLTF	TGCGCCAGCAGCCCCCAACTCCCCTGGGAGTCGGGGGCCAACGTCCTGACTTTC
TRBV5-1	.	TRBJ1-2	once	CASSPVPGDGYTF	TGCGCCAGCAGCCCCGTCCCGGGGGATGGCTACACCTTC
TRBV7-3	.	TRBJ1-6	.	CASSSGGVSPLHF	TGTGCCAGCAGCTCGGGGGGAGTTTCACCCCTCCACTTT
TRBV20-1	.	TRBJ2-3	.	CSAPGQRGYF	TGCAGTGCTCCGGGCCAAAGGGGATATTTT
TRBV7-2	.	TRBJ2-2	.	CASRSQGATGELFF	TGTGCCAGCAGATCACAGGGTGCGACCGGGGAGCTGTTTTTT
TRBV18	.	TRBJ2-5	.	CASSPAGAEETQYF	TGTGCCAGCTCACCAGCAGGGGCTGAAGAGACCCAGTACTTC
TRBV25-1	.	TRBJ2-1	.	CASSEYNPDEQFF	TGTGCCAGCAGTGAATATAACCCGGATGAGCAGTTCTTC
TRBV12-3/TRBV12-4	.	TRBJ1-1	.	CASSFERNTEAFF	TGTGCCAGCAGTTTCGAGCGAAACACTGAAGCTTTCTTT
TRBV11-3	.	TRBJ2-7	.	CASSLHRYAREQYF	TGTGCCAGCAGCTTACACAGGTACGCTCGCGAGCAGTACTTC
TRBV19	.	TRBJ1-5	.	CASSDLDQPQHF	TGTGCCAGTAGTGACCTAGATCAGCCCCAGCATTTT
TRBV7-6	.	TRBJ1-1	.	CASSYSGNTEAFF	TGTGCCAGCAGCTATTCAGGGAACACTGAAGCTTTCTTT
TRBV5-4	TRBD1	TRBJ1-4	.	CASSLQGALTNEKLFF	TGTGCCAGCAGCTTGCAGGGGGCCTTGACTAATGAAAAACTGTTTTTT
TRBV7-2	TRBD2	TRBJ2-3	.	CASSPQLAGAGDTQYF	TGTGCCAGCAGCCCCCAACTAGCGGGGGCGGGAGATACGCAGTATTTT
TRBV15	.	TRBJ1-1	few	CATSPRQDLRMNTEAFF	TGTGCCACCAGCCCTCGACAGGACCTTCGGATGAACACTGAAGCTTTCTTT
TRBV9	TRBD2	TRBJ2-1	.	CASSAGTSGIYNEQFF	TGTGCCAGCAGCGCCGGGACTAGCGGGATCTACAATGAGCAGTTCTTC
TRBV5-1	.	TRBJ2-1	.	CASSQGGDSYNEQFF	TGCGCCAGCAGCCAGGGAGGTGATTCCTACAATGAGCAGTTCTTC
TRBV19	TRBD1	TRBJ2-7	.	CASSISGTGVHEQYF	TGTGCCAGTAGTATTTCTGGGACAGGGGTCCACGAGCAGTACTTC
TRBV7-7	.	TRBJ1-4	.	CASSLETGKGKLFF	TGTGCTAGCAGCTTAGAAACAGGGAAGGGAAAACTGTTTTTT
TRBV5-1	.	TRBJ2-7	.	CASSLLEPSYEQYF	TGCGCCAGCAGTTTGCTCGAGCCTTCCTACGAGCAGTACTTC
TRBV7-9	TRBD1	TRBJ1-1	.	CASSLVGTGAITEAFF	TGTGCCAGCAGCTTAGTTGGGACAGGGGCGATCACTGAAGCTTTCTTT
TRBV27	.	TRBJ1-2	.	CASSSGFYGYTF	TGTGCCAGCAGTTCAGGGTTCTATGGCTACACCTTC
TRBV18	TRBD1	TRBJ1-2	once	CASSTSGQGQGYTF	TGTGCCAGCTCGACTTCGGGACAGGGGCAAGGCTACACCTTC
TRBV7-9	TRBD2	TRBJ2-6	.	CASSRTREFLRSGANVLTF	TGTGCCAGCAGCCGAACGCGGGAGTTCTTGCGCTCTGGGGCCAACGTCCTGACTTTC
TRBV6-1	.	TRBJ1-1	.	CASSEKGSSSEAFF	TGTGCCAGCAGTGAAAAGGGGTCCTCGAGTGAAGCTTTCTTT
TRBV30	.	TRBJ2-3	.	CAWSAGDTQYF	TGTGCCTGGAGTGCCGGAGATACGCAGTATTTT
TRBV30	.	TRBJ1-2	.	CASNEGSTGYTF	TGTGCCTCGAATGAGGGAAGTACTGGCTACACCTTC
TRBV27	.	TRBJ1-2	.	CASSLARGPYGYTF	TGTGCCAGCAGTTTGGCAAGGGGCCCCTATGGCTACACCTTC
TRBV18	.	TRBJ2-5	.	CASSPVLAETQYF	TGTGCCAGCTCACCTGTGTTAGCGGAGACCCAGTACTTC
TRBV28	.	TRBJ2-1	.	CASSPPDSSYNEQFF	TGTGCCAGCAGTCCCCCGGACAGCTCCTACAATGAGCAGTTCTTC
TRBV3-1/TRBV3-2	TRBD1	TRBJ1-1	.	CASSPHRGENTEAFF	TGTGCCAGCAGCCCACACAGGGGAGAGAACACTGAAGCTTTCTTT
TRBV27	TRBD1	TRBJ1-1	.	CASSDRANTEAFF	TGTGCCAGTTCGGACAGGGCGAACACTGAAGCTTTCTTT
TRBV30	TRBD1	TRBJ1-4	.	CAWERPGTVSEKLFF	TGTGCCTGGGAGAGGCCTGGGACAGTTAGTGAAAAACTGTTTTTT
TRBV10-3	.	TRBJ2-3	.	CAISGGGTATDTQYF	TGTGCCATCAGTGGCGGCGGGACTGCCACAGATACGCAGTATTTT
TRBV19	.	TRBJ1-6	few	CASSRGGVYNSPLHF	TGTGCCAGTAGTAGGGGAGGGGTTTACAATTCACCCCTCCACTTT
TRBV10-3	TRBD2	TRBJ2-1	.	CAIRRTSGGDYNEQFF	TGTGCCATCCGGAGGACTAGCGGGGGGGACTACAATGAGCAGTTCTTC
TRBV2	.	TRBJ2-1	.	CASQGGYNEQFF	TGTGCCAGCCAGGGTGGGTACAATGAGCAGTTCTTC
TRBV6-5	.	TRBJ1-5	.	CAISVKNQPQHF	TGTGCCATATCGGTGAAAAATCAGCCCCAGCATTTT
TRBV7-9	TRBD1	TRBJ1-2	.	CASRGEQGVNYGYTF	TGTGCCAGCAGGGGGGAACAGGGGGTCAACTATGGCTACACCTTC
TRBV27	.	TRBJ1-2	few	CASSPQWGDNYGYTF	TGTGCCAGCAGCCCCCAGTGGGGAGATAACTATGGCTACACCTTC
TRBV15	TRBD1	TRBJ1-4	.	CATSPRPGTGIEKLFF	TGTGCCACCAGCCCACGTCCCGGGACAGGGATTGAAAAACTGTTTTTT
TRBV20-1	.	TRBJ1-4	.	CSASSQANEKLFF	TGCAGTGCTAGTTCGCAGGCCAATGAAAAACTGTTTTTT
TRBV18	TRBD1	TRBJ1-5	few	CASSPPRTGGSGNQPQHF	TGTGCCAGCTCACCACCTAGAACAGGGGGTAGTGGTAATCAGCCCCAGCATTTT
TRBV6-5	.	TRBJ1-5	.	CASRAYSNQPQHF	TGTGCCAGCAGGGCTTATAGCAATCAGCCCCAGCATTTT
TRBV5-1	.	TRBJ1-6	once	CASSSTGPGGSPLHF	TGCGCCAGCAGCTCCACCGGCCCGGGGGGGTCACCCCTCCACTTT
TRBV29-1	TRBD1	TRBJ1-2	.	CSSIGAGGYGYTF	TGCAGCTCTATTGGGGCAGGGGGCTACGGCTACACCTTC
TRBV6-5	.	TRBJ1-1	.	CASSLDRMNTEAFF	TGTGCCAGCAGTCTCGACAGGATGAACACTGAAGCTTTCTTT
TRBV10-3	.	TRBJ1-2	.	CAIVAEYGYTF	TGTGCCATCGTCGCAGAATATGGCTACACCTTC
TRBV11-2	.	TRBJ1-5	.	CASSRQAGDPNQPQHF	TGTGCCAGCAGCCGGCAGGCAGGCGATCCCAATCAGCCCCAGCATTTT
TRBV18	TRBD1	TRBJ2-4	once	CASSQDRAKNIQYF	TGTGCCAGCTCCCAGGACAGGGCCAAAAACATTCAGTACTTC
TRBV4-1	TRBD2	TRBJ2-1	few	CASSLGLAGESSYNEQFF	TGCGCCAGCAGCCTAGGACTAGCGGGCGAGAGCTCCTACAATGAGCAGTTCTTC
TRBV19	.	TRBJ1-5	.	CASKAGFGQPQHF	TGTGCCAGTAAGGCAGGGTTTGGGCAGCCCCAGCATTTT
TRBV30	TRBD1	TRBJ1-1	.	CAWRTLRTGGPKAFF	TGTGCCTGGAGGACCCTCCGGACAGGGGGCCCTAAAGCTTTCTTT
TRBV4-3	.	TRBJ2-2	.	CASSQDYGNTGELFF	TGCGCCAGCAGCCAAGATTACGGGAACACCGGGGAGCTGTTTTTT
TRBV7-3	.	TRBJ2-3	.	CASSSSTTDTQYF	TGTGCCAGCAGCTCTAGTACCACAGATACGCAGTATTTT
TRBV6-2/TRBV6-3	.	TRBJ1-2	.	CASSYLNGQTEVGGYTF	TGTGCCAGCAGTTACCTCAATGGACAGACTGAGGTGGGAGGCTACACCTTC
TRBV19	.	TRBJ2-7	.	CASSIGQVDVYEQYF	TGTGCCAGTAGTATAGGACAGGTGGATGTGTACGAGCAGTACTTC
TRBV12-3/TRBV12-4	.	TRBJ2-1	.	CASSRAGANEQFF	TGTGCCAGCAGTAGGGCGGGGGCGAATGAGCAGTTCTTC
TRBV12-5	.	TRBJ1-1	.	CASGPRQVSNTEAFF	TGTGCTAGTGGTCCTCGACAGGTTTCGAACACTGAAGCTTTCTTT
TRBV6-5	TRBD1	TRBJ1-1	.	CASSYLGGSNTEAFF	TGTGCCAGCAGTTACCTAGGGGGCTCTAACACTGAAGCTTTCTTT